These 13 T cell receptor beta chains were sequenced from one sample in a study of T cell responses to AZD1222 COVID-19 vaccine. The data were produced by immunoSEQ multiplex PCR, yet TCRdb's version contains in-frame clones alone and is incomplete. This table has about 120,000 clones, approximately 86% appearing once. The source material was peripheral blood, sampled on day 0 of AZD1222 vaccination. All receptors come from an adult in good health.

V usage is TRBV28 and J usage is TRBJ2-3, with TRBD1 identical over 8 bases. Germline V gene sequence: CDR1 MDHEN, CDR2 SYDVKM. This CDR3 contains 15 residues. V shed 3 bases, J shed 5 bases, and the junction held 7 bases outside the gene matches. CDR3 sequence reads: CASSLSRGRVDTQYF. CDR3 DNA sequence: TGTGCCAGCAGTTTGAGCAGGGGGCGAGTAGATACGCAGTATTTT.

The chain couples TRBV30 to TRBJ2-5, with TRBD2 matching over 9 bases. The germline V gene encodes CDR1 GTSNPN and CDR2 SVGIG (reference sequence). There are 14 residues in the CDR3. V dropped 0 bases and J dropped 1; count of bases not matched to a gene: 0. The CDR3 is CAWSVAGGQETQYF. The CDR3 DNA reads as TGTGCCTGGAGTGTAGCGGGAGGCCAAGAGACCCAGTACTTC.

This chain links TRBV7-8 with TRBJ2-3, with TRBD2 matching 8 bases. Germline V gene lookup returns CDR1 SGHVS and CDR2 FQNEAQ. Trimming removed 1 base from V and 6 bases from J; junction bases left unmatched: 9. The CDR3 loop spans 16 amino acids. CDR3 in amino acids: CASSLEWTSSSDTQYF. CDR3 DNA: TGTGCCAGCAGCTTAGAATGGACTAGCTCGTCGGATACGCAGTATTTT. The variable domain in full, with the rest retrieved from reference TRBV7-8 and TRBJ2-3, is GAGVSQSPRYKVAKRGQDVALRCDPISGHVSLFWYQQALGQGPEFLTYFQNEAQLDKSGLPSDRFFAERPEGSVSTLKIQRTQQEDSAVYLCASSLEWTSSSDTQYFGPGTRLTVL.

This clone was seen just once. The chain employs TRBV28 and TRBJ1-5; unclear D gene. The CDR3 consists of 16 residues. V was cut by 5 bases and J by 2 bases, with 16 bases left in between. CDR1 and CDR2 (germline): MDHEN, SYDVKM. CDR3 coding DNA: TGTGCCAGCAGTCCCCTCCTCGGGAAGGGCAATCAGCCCCAGCATTTT. Translated: CASSPLLGKGNQPQHF. Full variable domain (missing parts from reference TRBV28 and TRBJ1-5): DVKVTQSSRYLVKRTGEKVFLECVQDMDHENMFWYRQDPGLGLRLIYFSYDVKMKEKGDIPEGYSVSREKKERFSLILESASTNQTSMYLCASSPLLGKGNQPQHFGDGTRLSIL.

CDR3 nucleotides: TGTGCCAGTAAGTTGATAGGGGGCGCTGGGGCCAACGTCCTGACTTTC. Translating gives CASKLIGGAGANVLTF. V gene TRBV19 combines with J gene TRBJ2-6, with 7 bases lining up with TRBD1. The V gene end was trimmed by 7 bases and the J gene end by 2 bases; junction bases not matched to a gene: 8. CDR1 LNHDA and CDR2 SQIVND come from the germline V gene (reference sequence). The CDR3 runs 16 residues.

This chain connects TRBV28 to TRBJ1-2; no reliable D call. The CDR3 has 15 residues. Germline V gene sequence: CDR1 MDHEN, CDR2 SYDVKM. V lost 5 bases, J lost 6 bases, and 19 bases lay in between. The CDR3 protein is CASSPPARLGDGYTF. In DNA form, the CDR3 reads TGTGCCAGCAGTCCCCCCGCCAGGCTTGGAGATGGCTACACCTTC.

This rearrangement joins TRBV4-1 to TRBJ1-6; D remains unclear. V was clipped by 0 bases and J by 7 bases, with 7 bases between them. CDR1 is MGHRA, CDR2 YSYEKL, per germline. This CDR3 has 14 residues. CDR3 sequence reads: CASSQDLGNSPLHF. DNA for the CDR3: TGCGCCAGCAGCCAAGATTTAGGGAATTCACCCCTCCACTTT.

The gene calls are TRBV6-6 and TRBJ1-2; D is uncertain. The CDR3 is 14 amino acids. Trimming took 7 bases from V and 6 from J, leaving 18 bases between them. Germline V gene sequence: CDR1 MNHNY, CDR2 SVGAGI (reference sequence). In nucleotides, the CDR3 is TGTGCCAGCATCGGTCAGGTATTGAAAGATGGCTACACCTTC. The encoded protein is CASIGQVLKDGYTF.

A note on this clone: The germline gene is not matched at one end of the junction; a read error may be the cause. The V and J genes are TRBV18 and TRBJ2-1, with 15 nucleotides matching TRBD2. Germline CDR1 and CDR2: KGHSH and LQKENI. CDR3 size: 17 residues. CDR3 amino acids: CASSPSTGTSGRNGQFF. The CDR3 DNA sequence: TGTGCCAGCTCACCCTCGACCGGGACTAGCGGGAGGAATGGGCAGTTCTTC.

The chain is built from TRBV29-1 and TRBJ1-2; D ambiguous. Germline V CDR1 and CDR2: SQVTM, ANQGSEA. V was pared by 3 bases and J by 0 bases, with 5 bases between. CDR3 length equals 12 residues. The CDR3 loop reads CSVDSPNYGYTF. DNA for the CDR3: TGCAGCGTTGACAGCCCTAACTATGGCTACACCTTC.

This chain links TRBV7-9 with TRBJ2-5; tentatively, D is TRBD2 (5 bases). V was trimmed by 4 bases and J by 0 bases, leaving 6 bases between them. CDR3 length: 13 amino acids. Looked up from germline, CDR1 is SEHNR and CDR2 is FQNEAQ (reference sequence). The CDR3 DNA is TGTGCCAGCAGCTCGGGATACCAAGAGACCCAGTACTTC. Translation: CASSSGYQETQYF.

This chain connects TRBV4-2 to TRBJ2-5; D is undetermined. The CDR3 loop spans 14 amino acids. Germline CDR1 LGHNA, CDR2 YNFKEQ. Trimming removed 0 bases at V and 1 base at J, with 6 bases between. CDR3: CASSQDGSQETQYF. The DNA for the CDR3 is TGTGCCAGCAGCCAAGATGGATCCCAAGAGACCCAGTACTTC.

V and J are TRBV7-3 and TRBJ2-1, with D maybe TRBD2 (5 bases). CDR3 size: 16 residues. Germline V gene sequence: CDR1 SGHTA, CDR2 FQGTGA. V lost 1 base and J lost 2, with 12 bases in between. Here the CDR3 DNA reads TGTGCCAGCAGCTTAATTGGGAGTGGCCCCTACAATGAGCAGTTCTTC. Its translation: CASSLIGSGPYNEQFF.